The present entry profiles one TCR beta chain with its context. The antigen is undetermined. Use of 60 Vbeta and 13 Jbeta primers characterized the PCR. The data were produced by immunoSEQ multiplex PCR, yet TCRdb's version contains in-frame clones alone and is incomplete. The table has over 100,000 clones, 75% to 90% seen once. The CDR3 contains 14 residues. The germline V gene encodes CDR1 MNHEY and CDR2 SMNVEV (reference sequence). Germline trimming cut 6 bases from V and 3 bases from J; bases unmatched to any gene: 7. The record originates from a study of cytomegalovirus exposure and HLA in healthy donors. General study findings and limits: A later analysis reported that several of the most significant clusters appeared to be linked to common viral pathogens, among them Epstein-Barr virus. In an earlier analysis, in some 500 donors, most V segments appeared productive either ~87% or ~30% of the time.

Source material: PBMCs. This chain links TRBV27 with TRBJ2-7; 8 positions match TRBD1. The clonotype comes from a woman aged 50 to 65 in good health and CMV-seropositive. The CDR3 DNA reads TGTGCCAGCAGGCGACAGGGGTCAAGCTACGAGCAGTACTTC. Amino acid sequence: CASRRQGSSYEQYF.